This T cell receptor beta chain derives from a study of cytotoxic CD8 clonotypes in ibrutinib-treated CLL. Study-wide background: Mean per-sample yields comprised about 280,000 productive templates and approximately 90,000 productive rearrangements. Study results and caveats: Sampling time points were not equivalent between sustained-remission and progressing patients. Clonality correlated strongly with circulating CD8+ T cells and exceeded age-matched healthy donors at baseline. Higher clonality was seen at ibrutinib response and a return toward baseline at progression.

In regard to this clone: The antigen is unknown. A junction boundary mismatches the germline segment, possibly from a read error. Other DNA variants within this sample encode the same CDR3.

The CDR3 is 14 residues long. Germline assignment: CDR1 SEHNR and CDR2 FQNEAQ (reference sequence). Measured with immunoSEQ multiplex PCR; TCRdb has only the in-frame clones, and not every one. The table shows 330,000 or so clones, with 67% occurring only once. The source of this sequence is a human donor with chronic lymphocytic leukemia. The specimen was PBMCs, collected after 36 months of ibrutinib treatment. The chain combines TRBV7-9 with TRBJ2-5; 11 bases agree with TRBD2. The DNA for the CDR3 is TGTGCCAGCAGCCTAGCGGGAGGCGGGGAGACCCAGTACTTC. Translating gives CASSLAGGGETQYF.